Following are 14 T cell receptor beta chains from one sample sequenced in a study of cytomegalovirus exposure and HLA in healthy donors. PCR involved 60 Vbeta and 13 Jbeta primers. TCRdb keeps only in-frame clones here, not all; method: immunoSEQ multiplex PCR. The sample lists 85,000 to 130,000 clones; 75% were seen once. What was sequenced was PBMCs. These receptors all stem from a male donor in good health and CMV-seropositive.

This clone was seen a single time. The chain carries TRBV28 and TRBJ2-2; weak D call: TRBD2 (5 bases). CDR1 and CDR2 (germline): MDHEN, SYDVKM. V dropped 10 bases and J dropped 0 bases, with 9 bases sitting between them. The CDR3 is made up of 13 amino acids. The CDR3 DNA reads as TGTGCCACCCCGCGGGCGAACACCGGGGAGCTGTTTTTT. This sequence encodes CATPRANTGELFF.

The rearrangement joins TRBV7-9 to TRBJ2-7; D perhaps matches TRBD2 (6 bases). V lost 5 bases, J lost 1 base, and 15 bases lay in between. The CDR3 extends over 15 amino acids. Germline loops: CDR1 SEHNR, CDR2 FQNEAQ (reference sequence). The CDR3 is CASSLELAASYEQYF. Written as DNA, the CDR3 is TGTGCCAGCAGCCTAGAATTAGCGGCATCCTACGAGCAGTACTTC.

This clone has only a few counts. The V and J genes are TRBV28 and TRBJ1-1; D call uncertain. V lost 4 bases and J 3 bases, leaving 15 bases between the germline ends. The CDR3 sequence is 15 residues long. The germline gives CDR1 MDHEN, CDR2 SYDVKM. In DNA, the CDR3 is TGTGCCAGCAGTTATCCGATGGGGAGGGACACTGAAGCTTTCTTT. This gives the protein CASSYPMGRDTEAFF.

With respect to this clone: A junction boundary mismatches the germline segment, possibly from a read error. The chain joins TRBV7-9 to TRBJ1-4, with a tentative D call TRBD1 (6 bases). There are 15 residues in the CDR3. CDR1 and CDR2 from the germline V gene are SEHNR and FQNEAQ (reference sequence). CDR3 bases: TGTGCCAGCAGGTTAGGACAGACAACTAATGAAAAACTGTTTTTT. Protein product: CASRLGQTTNEKLFF.

This clone was seen more than once but under ten times. The chain couples TRBV5-1 to TRBJ2-5; 9 nucleotides align to TRBD2. V shed 2 bases and J 5 bases; nucleotides not matched to a gene: 10. The V gene's germline CDR1 is SGHRS and CDR2 YFSETQ. This CDR3 spans 16 amino acids. CDR3 bases: TGCGCCAGCAGCTTAGTAACCCTAGCGGGGACGGAGACCCAGTACTTC. This encodes CASSLVTLAGTETQYF.

The chain combines TRBV7-8 with TRBJ2-3; possible D gene TRBD2, 6 bases. CDR1 and CDR2 from the germline V gene are SGHVS and FQNEAQ. The CDR3 totals 15 residues. V dropped 6 bases and J dropped 0 bases, with 13 bases sitting between them. The CDR3 region is CASSSERVSTDTQYF. The CDR3 DNA reads as TGTGCCAGCAGTTCCGAGCGGGTTAGCACAGATACGCAGTATTTT.

This chain connects TRBV6-6 to TRBJ1-2; D gene ambiguous. This CDR3 comprises 12 residues. Germline assignment: CDR1 MNHNY and CDR2 SVGAGI (reference sequence). The V end lost 6 bases, the J end lost 5 bases, and 10 bases lay between the germline ends. The CDR3 nucleotides read TGTGCCAGCAGCCTCCAGGCTTATGGCTACACCTTC. As protein: CASSLQAYGYTF.

This chain connects TRBV27 to TRBJ2-2; TRBD2 matches 11 bases. J lost 4 bases, V lost 3 bases, and 16 bases had no gene match. The CDR3 covers 20 residues. Germline CDR1 is MNHEY and CDR2 is SMNVEV (reference sequence). The CDR3 sequence is CASSLLVPGLAGGPTGELFF. CDR3 nucleotides: TGTGCCAGCAGTTTGTTGGTACCGGGGCTAGCGGGAGGACCCACCGGGGAGCTGTTTTTT.

The chain recombines TRBV7-3 with TRBJ1-2, with TRBD1 matching 10 bases. With V trimmed by 4 bases and J by 4 bases, 3 bases remained unmatched. The CDR3 has 14 residues. Germline lookup yields CDR1 SGHTA and CDR2 FQGTGA. The CDR3 loop is CASSSTGGAYGYTF. As DNA, the CDR3 is TGTGCCAGCAGCTCGACAGGGGGCGCCTATGGCTACACCTTC.

The gene calls are TRBV5-1 and TRBJ1-1, with D uncertain. The CDR3 is 11 residues long. Germline CDR1 is SGHRS and CDR2 is YFSETQ. Trimming stripped 4 bases from V and 1 base from J, with 2 bases between. The CDR3 reads CASSRNTEAFF. Here the CDR3 DNA reads TGCGCCAGCAGCCGGAACACTGAAGCTTTCTTT.

The chain joins TRBV30 to TRBJ1-2; D is ambiguous. V was cut by 5 bases and J by 8 bases, with 12 bases left in between. The CDR3 contains 11 residues. Germline V lookup: CDR1 GTSNPN, CDR2 SVGIG (reference sequence). The CDR3 bases are TGTGCCTGGTCACGGGTAGGAGGCTACACCTTC. Its protein product is CAWSRVGGYTF.

The chain joins TRBV4-3 to TRBJ2-5, with TRBD2 matching 8 bases. CDR3 length: 18 amino acids. The germline gives CDR1 LGHNA, CDR2 YSLEER. J gave up 0 bases and V 4 bases, and 13 bases lay outside the gene matches. The chain's CDR3 is CASSPLGTGGGNQETQYF. The CDR3 DNA sequence: TGCGCCAGCAGCCCTCTTGGGACGGGCGGGGGGAACCAAGAGACCCAGTACTTC.

In this sample, this clone turned up once. The chain has TRBV5-1 and TRBJ2-5, with D possibly TRBD2 on 6 matching bases. Deletions cut 0 bases from V and 1 base from J, with 13 bases between. CDR3 length: 16 residues. Germline V gene sequence: CDR1 SGHRS, CDR2 YFSETQ. The DNA for the CDR3 is TGCGCCAGCAGCTTGGCCATGCGGGACCGCCAAGAGACCCAGTACTTC. Amino acids: CASSLAMRDRQETQYF. Drawing the rest from reference TRBV5-1 and TRBJ2-5, the complete variable domain is KAGVTQTPRYLIKTRGQQVTLSCSPISGHRSVSWYQQTPGQGLQFLFEYFSETQRNKGNFPGRFSGRQFSNSRSEMNVSTLELGDSALYLCASSLAMRDRQETQYFGPGTRLLVL.

The chain couples TRBV5-1 to TRBJ2-5; 7 nucleotides align to TRBD2. This CDR3 is built from 19 residues. The V gene's germline CDR1 is SGHRS and CDR2 YFSETQ. V lost 0 bases and J lost 0; bases outside the gene matches: 14. CDR3 bases: TGCGCCAGCAGCTTGGTTGGCCAGCGGGGTGGCCTTAACCAAGAGACCCAGTACTTC. Translating it yields CASSLVGQRGGLNQETQYF.